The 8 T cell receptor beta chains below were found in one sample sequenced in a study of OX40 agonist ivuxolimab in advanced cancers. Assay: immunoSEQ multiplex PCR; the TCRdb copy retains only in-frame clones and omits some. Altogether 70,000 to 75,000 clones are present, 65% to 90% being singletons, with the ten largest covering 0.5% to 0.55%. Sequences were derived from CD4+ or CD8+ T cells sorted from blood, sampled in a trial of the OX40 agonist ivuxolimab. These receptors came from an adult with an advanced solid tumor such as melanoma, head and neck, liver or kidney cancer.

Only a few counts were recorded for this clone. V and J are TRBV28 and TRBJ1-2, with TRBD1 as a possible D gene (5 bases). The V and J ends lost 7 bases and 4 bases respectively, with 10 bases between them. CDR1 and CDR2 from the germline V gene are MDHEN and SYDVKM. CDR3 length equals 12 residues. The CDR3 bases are TGTGCCAGCACCCAGGGCGCCTATGGCTACACCTTC. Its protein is CASTQGAYGYTF.

The CDR3 coding sequence is TGTGCCAGCATAGACAGGGCTGGAAACACCATATATTTT. This translates into CASIDRAGNTIYF. The chain employs TRBV6-1 and TRBJ1-3, with 7 nucleotides matching TRBD1. CDR1 is MNHNS, CDR2 SASEGT, per germline. V gave up 7 bases and J gave up 2 bases; unmatched junction bases: 2. This CDR3 is built from 13 residues.

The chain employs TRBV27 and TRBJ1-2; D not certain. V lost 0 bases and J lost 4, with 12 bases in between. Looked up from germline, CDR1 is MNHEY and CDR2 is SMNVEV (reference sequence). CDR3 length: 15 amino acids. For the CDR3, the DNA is TGTGCCAGCAGTTTATCGAAAGCAGCGGCCTATGGCTACACCTTC. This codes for CASSLSKAAAYGYTF.

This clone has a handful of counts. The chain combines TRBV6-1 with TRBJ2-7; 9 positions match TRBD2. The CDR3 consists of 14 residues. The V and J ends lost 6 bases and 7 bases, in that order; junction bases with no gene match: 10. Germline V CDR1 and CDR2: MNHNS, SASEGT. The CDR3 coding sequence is TGTGCCAGCAGACGACCGCGGGAGGGCGGGGAGCAGTACTTC. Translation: CASRRPREGGEQYF.

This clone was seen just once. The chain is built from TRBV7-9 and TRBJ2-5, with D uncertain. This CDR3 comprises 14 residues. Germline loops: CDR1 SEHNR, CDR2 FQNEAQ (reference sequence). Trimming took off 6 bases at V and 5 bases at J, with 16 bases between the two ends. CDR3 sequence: CASSIGSNGETQYF. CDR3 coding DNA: TGTGCCAGCAGTATCGGCTCGAACGGGGAGACCCAGTACTTC.

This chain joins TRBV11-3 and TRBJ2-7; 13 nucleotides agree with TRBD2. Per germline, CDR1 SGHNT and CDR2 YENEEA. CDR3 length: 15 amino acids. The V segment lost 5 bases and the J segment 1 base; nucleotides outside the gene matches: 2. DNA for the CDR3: TGTGCCAGCAGCCGGGGACTAGCGGGATCCTACGAGCAGTACTTC. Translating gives CASSRGLAGSYEQYF. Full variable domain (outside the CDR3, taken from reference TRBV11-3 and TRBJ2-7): EAGVVQSPRYKIIEKKQPVAFWCNPISGHNTLYWYLQNLGQGPELLIRYENEEAVDDSQLPKDRFSAERLKGVDSTLKIQPAELGDSAVYLCASSRGLAGSYEQYFGPGTRLTVT.

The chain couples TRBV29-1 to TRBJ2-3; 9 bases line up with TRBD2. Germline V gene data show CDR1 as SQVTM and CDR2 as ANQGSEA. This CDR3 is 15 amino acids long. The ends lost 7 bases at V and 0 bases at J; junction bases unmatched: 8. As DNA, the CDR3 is TGCAGCGCTACTAGCGGGCTACATAGCACAGATACGCAGTATTTT. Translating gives CSATSGLHSTDTQYF.

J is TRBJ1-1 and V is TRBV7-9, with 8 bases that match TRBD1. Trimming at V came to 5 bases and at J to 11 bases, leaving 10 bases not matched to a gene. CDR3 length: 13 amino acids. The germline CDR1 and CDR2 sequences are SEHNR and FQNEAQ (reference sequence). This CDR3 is CASSRRAGGAAFF. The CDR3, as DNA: TGTGCCAGCAGCCGCCGAGCAGGGGGCGCGGCTTTCTTT.